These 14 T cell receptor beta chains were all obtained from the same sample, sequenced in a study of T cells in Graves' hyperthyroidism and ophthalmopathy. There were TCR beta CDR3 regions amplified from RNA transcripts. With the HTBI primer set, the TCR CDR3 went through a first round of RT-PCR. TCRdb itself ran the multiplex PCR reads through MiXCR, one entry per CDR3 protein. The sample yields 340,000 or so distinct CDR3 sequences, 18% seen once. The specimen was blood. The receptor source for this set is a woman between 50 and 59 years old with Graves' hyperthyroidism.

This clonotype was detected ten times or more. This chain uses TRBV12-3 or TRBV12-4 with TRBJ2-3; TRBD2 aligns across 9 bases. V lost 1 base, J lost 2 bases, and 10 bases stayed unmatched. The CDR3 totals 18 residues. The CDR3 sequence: CASSLVYAGGPNTDTQYF. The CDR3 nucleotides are TGTGCCAGCAGTTTAGTATACGCGGGGGGGCCAAACACAGATACGCAGTATTTT.

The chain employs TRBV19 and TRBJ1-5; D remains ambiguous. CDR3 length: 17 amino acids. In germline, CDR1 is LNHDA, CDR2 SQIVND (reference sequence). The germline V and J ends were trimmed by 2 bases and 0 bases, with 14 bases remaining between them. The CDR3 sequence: CASSISLAVYSNQPQHF. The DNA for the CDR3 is TGTGCCAGTAGTATATCGCTCGCCGTATATAGCAATCAGCCCCAGCATTTT.

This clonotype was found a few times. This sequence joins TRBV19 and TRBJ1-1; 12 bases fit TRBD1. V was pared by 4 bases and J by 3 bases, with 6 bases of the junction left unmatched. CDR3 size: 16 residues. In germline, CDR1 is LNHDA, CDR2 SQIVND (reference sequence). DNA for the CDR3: TGTGCCAGTAGTAGGGGACAGGGGGCACCGCACACTGAAGCTTTCTTT. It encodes CASSRGQGAPHTEAFF.

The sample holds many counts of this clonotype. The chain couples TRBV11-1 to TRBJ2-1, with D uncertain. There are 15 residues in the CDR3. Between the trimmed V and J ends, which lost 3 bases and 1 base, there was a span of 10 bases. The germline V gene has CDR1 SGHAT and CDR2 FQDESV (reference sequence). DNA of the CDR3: TGTGCCAGCAGCTTGTTAAAGGGTTCCTACAATGAGCAGTTCTTC. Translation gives CASSLLKGSYNEQFF.

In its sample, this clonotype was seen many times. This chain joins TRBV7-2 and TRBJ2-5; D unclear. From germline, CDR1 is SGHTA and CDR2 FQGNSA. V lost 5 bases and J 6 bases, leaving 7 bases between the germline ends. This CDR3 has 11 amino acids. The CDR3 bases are TGTGCCAGCAGCCTTCATCAGACCCAGTACTTC. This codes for CASSLHQTQYF.

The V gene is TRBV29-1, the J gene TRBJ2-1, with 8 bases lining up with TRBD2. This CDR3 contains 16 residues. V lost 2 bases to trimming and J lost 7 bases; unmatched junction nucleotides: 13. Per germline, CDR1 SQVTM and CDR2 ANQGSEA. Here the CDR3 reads CSVELVAGGMWNEQFF. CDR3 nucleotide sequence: TGCAGCGTTGAATTGGTTGCGGGAGGAATGTGGAATGAGCAGTTCTTC.

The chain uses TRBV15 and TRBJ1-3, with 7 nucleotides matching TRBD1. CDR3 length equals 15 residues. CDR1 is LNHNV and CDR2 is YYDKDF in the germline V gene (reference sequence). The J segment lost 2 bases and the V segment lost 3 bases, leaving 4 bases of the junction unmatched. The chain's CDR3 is CATSRDTGAGNTIYF. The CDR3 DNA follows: TGTGCCACCAGCAGGGACACAGGGGCTGGAAACACCATATATTTT.

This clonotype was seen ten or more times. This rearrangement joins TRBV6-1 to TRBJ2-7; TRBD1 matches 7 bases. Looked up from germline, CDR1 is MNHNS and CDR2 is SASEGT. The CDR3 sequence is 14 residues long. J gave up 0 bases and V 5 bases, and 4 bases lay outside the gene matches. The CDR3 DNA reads TGTGCCAGCAGTCCAGGGGGAAGCTCCTACGAGCAGTACGTC. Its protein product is CASSPGGSSYEQYV.

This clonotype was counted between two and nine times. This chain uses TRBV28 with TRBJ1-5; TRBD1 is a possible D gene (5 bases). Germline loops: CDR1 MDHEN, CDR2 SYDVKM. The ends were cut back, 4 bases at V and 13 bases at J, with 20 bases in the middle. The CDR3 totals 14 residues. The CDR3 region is CASSYAGMGDTQHF. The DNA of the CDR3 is TGTGCCAGCAGTTACGCAGGGATGGGAGATACGCAGCATTTT.

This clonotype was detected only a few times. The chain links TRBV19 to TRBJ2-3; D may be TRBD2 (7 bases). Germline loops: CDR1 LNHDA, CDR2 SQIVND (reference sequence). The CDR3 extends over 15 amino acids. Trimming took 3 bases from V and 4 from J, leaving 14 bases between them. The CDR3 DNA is TGTGCCAGTAGTATCGGGCGGGGGCCCCCAGATACGCAGTATTTT. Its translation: CASSIGRGPPDTQYF.

The CDR3 nucleotides read TGTGCCAGCAGTGCCGAGCGGGGGGGAGGAAACACTGAAGCTTTCTTT. Its protein product is CASSAERGGGNTEAFF. The V and J genes are TRBV6-1 and TRBJ1-1, with D possibly being TRBD1 (5 bases). CDR1 and CDR2 from the germline V gene are MNHNS and SASEGT. CDR3 length: 16 amino acids. V was shortened by 4 bases and J by 2 bases, with 17 bases between the two germline ends.

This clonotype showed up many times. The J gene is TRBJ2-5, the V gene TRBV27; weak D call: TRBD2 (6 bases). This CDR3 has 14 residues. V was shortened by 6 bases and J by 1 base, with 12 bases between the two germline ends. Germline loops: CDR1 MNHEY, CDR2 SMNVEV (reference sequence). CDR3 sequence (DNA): TGTGCCAGCAGCCCCGCGGGGATCCAAGAGACCCAGTACTTC. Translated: CASSPAGIQETQYF.

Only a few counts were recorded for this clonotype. CDR3 coding DNA: TGTGCCAGCAGCCGCGTAAACAATGAGCAGTTCTTC. Protein product: CASSRVNNEQFF. The rearrangement uses TRBV4-2 and TRBJ2-1, with D hard to call. The CDR3 runs to 12 residues. CDR1 is LGHNA and CDR2 is YNFKEQ in the germline V gene. With 4 bases removed from V and 5 bases from J, the gap between germline ends came to 6 bases.

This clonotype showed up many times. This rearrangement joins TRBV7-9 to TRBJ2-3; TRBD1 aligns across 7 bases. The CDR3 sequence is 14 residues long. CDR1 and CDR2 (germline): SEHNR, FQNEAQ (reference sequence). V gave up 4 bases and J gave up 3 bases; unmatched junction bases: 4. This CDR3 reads CASSSTGTTDTQYF. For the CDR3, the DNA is TGTGCCAGCAGCTCGACAGGGACGACAGATACGCAGTATTTT.